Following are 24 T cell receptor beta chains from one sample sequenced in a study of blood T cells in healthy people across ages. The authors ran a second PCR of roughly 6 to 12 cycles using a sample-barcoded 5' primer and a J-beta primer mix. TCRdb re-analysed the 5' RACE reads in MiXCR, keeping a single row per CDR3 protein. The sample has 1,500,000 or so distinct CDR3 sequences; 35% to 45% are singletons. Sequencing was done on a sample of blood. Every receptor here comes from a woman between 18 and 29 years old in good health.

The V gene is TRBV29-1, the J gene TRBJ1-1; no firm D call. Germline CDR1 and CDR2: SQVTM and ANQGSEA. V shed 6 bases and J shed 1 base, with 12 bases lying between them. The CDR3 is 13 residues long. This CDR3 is CSVSGGPNTEAFF. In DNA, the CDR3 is TGCAGCGTCTCGGGCGGGCCGAACACTGAAGCTTTCTTT.

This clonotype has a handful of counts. The CDR3, as DNA: TGTGCCAGCAGTTACAACACAAAAGAGACCCAGTACTTC. It encodes CASSYNTKETQYF. This chain joins TRBV6-5 and TRBJ2-5; D is unresolved. Germline CDR1 MNHEY, CDR2 SVGAGI. With 2 bases removed from V and 3 bases from J, the gap between germline ends came to 7 bases. This CDR3 has 13 residues.

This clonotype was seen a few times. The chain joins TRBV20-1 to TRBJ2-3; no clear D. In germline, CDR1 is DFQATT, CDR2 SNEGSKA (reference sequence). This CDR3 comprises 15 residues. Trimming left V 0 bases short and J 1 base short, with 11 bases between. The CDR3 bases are TGCAGTGCTAGAGAAGGGTTCTTTGGCACAGATACGCAGTATTTT. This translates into CSAREGFFGTDTQYF.

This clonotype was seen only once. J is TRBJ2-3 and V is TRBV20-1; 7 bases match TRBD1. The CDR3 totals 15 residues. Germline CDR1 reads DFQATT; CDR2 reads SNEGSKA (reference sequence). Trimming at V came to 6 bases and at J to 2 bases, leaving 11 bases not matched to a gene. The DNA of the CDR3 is TGCAGTGCCCCCTCCCGGGACAGCTTCACAGATACGCAGTATTTT. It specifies CSAPSRDSFTDTQYF.

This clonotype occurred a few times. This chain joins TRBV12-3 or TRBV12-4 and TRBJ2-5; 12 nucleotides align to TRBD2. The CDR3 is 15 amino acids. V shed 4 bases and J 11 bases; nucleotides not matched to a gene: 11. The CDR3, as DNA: TGTGCCAGCAGTTCCTGGACTAGCGGGGAATGGGAGCAGTACTTC. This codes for CASSSWTSGEWEQYF.

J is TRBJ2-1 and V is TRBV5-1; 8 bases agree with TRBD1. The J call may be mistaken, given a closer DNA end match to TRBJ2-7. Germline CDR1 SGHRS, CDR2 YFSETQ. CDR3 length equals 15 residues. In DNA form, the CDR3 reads TGCGCCAGCAGCAAGGGACAGGTATATGCCAATGAGCAGTACTTC. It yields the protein CASSKGQVYANEQYF.

The chain's CDR3 is CAGKKGTGQGDTGELFF. The CDR3 DNA reads as TGTGCCGGCAAGAAAGGAACGGGACAGGGGGACACCGGGGAGCTGTTTTTT. The chain carries TRBV7-3 and TRBJ2-2; TRBD1 matches at 11 bases. With V trimmed by 11 bases and J by 3 bases, 14 bases remained unmatched. Germline CDR1 reads SGHTA; CDR2 reads FQGTGA. The CDR3 runs 17 residues.

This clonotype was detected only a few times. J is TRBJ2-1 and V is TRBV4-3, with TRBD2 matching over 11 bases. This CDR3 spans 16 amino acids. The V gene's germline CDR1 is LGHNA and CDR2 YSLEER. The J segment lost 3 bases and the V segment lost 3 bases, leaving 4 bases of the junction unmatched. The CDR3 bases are TGCGCCAGCAGCCAGATGGGACTAGCGGACTACAATGAGCAGTTCTTC. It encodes CASSQMGLADYNEQFF.

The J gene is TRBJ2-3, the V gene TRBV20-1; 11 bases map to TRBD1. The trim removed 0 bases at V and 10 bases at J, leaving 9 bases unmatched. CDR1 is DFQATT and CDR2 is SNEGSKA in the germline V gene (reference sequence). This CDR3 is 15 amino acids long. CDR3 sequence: CSARDGDRGGRAQYF. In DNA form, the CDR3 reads TGCAGTGCTAGAGATGGGGACAGGGGGGGTCGGGCGCAGTATTTT.

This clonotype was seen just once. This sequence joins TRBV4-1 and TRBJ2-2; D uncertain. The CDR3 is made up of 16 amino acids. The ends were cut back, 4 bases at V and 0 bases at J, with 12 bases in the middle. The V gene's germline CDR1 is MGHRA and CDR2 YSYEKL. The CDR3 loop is CASSLLQFANTGELFF. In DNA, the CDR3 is TGCGCCAGCAGCCTATTGCAGTTCGCGAACACCGGGGAGCTGTTTTTT.

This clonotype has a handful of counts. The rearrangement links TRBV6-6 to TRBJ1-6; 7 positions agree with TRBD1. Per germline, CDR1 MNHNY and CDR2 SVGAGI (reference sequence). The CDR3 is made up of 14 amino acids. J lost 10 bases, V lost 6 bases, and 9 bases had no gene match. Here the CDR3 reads CASSLTGDGSPLHF. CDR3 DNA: TGTGCCAGCAGCTTAACAGGGGATGGCTCACCCCTCCACTTT.

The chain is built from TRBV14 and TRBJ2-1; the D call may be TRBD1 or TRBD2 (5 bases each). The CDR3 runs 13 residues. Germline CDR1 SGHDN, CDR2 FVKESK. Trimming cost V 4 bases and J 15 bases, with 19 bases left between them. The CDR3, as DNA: TGTGCCAGCAGCCCAGCGGAAGGGACCCAACCGTTCTTC. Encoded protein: CASSPAEGTQPFF.

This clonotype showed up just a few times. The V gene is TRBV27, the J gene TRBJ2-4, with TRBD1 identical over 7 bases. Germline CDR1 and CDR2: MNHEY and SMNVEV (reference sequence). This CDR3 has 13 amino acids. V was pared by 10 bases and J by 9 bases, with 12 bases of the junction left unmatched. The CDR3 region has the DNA TGTGCCACCCGGACAGGCCCGCTGGGCATTCAGTACTTC. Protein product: CATRTGPLGIQYF.

CDR3: CASSQVLISDYGYTF. The CDR3 DNA reads as TGCGCCAGCAGCCAAGTACTTATATCGGACTATGGCTACACCTTC. This rearrangement joins TRBV4-1 to TRBJ1-2, with D unresolved. V shed 1 base and J shed 3 bases, with 12 bases lying between them. Germline lookup yields CDR1 MGHRA and CDR2 YSYEKL. The CDR3 spans 15 residues.

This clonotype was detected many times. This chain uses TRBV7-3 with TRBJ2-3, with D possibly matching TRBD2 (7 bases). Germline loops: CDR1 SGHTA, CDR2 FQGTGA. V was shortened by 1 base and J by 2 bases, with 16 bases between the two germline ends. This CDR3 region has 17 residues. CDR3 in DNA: TGTGCCAGCAGCTTAAGGGGGGGGGCTGATAACACAGATACGCAGTATTTT. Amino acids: CASSLRGGADNTDTQYF.

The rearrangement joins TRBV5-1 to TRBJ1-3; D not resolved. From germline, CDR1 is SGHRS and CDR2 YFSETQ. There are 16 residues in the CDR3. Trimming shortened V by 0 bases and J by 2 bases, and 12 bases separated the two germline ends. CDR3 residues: CASSLGVQPPGNTIYF. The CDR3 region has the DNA TGCGCCAGCAGCTTGGGGGTACAGCCTCCTGGAAACACCATATATTTT.

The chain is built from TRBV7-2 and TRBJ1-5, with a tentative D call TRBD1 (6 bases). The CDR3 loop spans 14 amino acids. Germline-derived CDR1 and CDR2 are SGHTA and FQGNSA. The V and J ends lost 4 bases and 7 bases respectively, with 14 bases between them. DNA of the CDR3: TGTGCCAGCAGCTACAACAGGGTGGCGCAGCCCCAGCATTTT. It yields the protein CASSYNRVAQPQHF.

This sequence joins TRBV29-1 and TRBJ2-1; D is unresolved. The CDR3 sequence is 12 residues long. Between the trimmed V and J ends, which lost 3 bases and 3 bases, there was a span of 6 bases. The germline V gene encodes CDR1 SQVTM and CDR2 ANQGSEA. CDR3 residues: CSVDLGYNEQFF. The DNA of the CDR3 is TGCAGCGTTGATCTGGGCTACAATGAGCAGTTCTTC.

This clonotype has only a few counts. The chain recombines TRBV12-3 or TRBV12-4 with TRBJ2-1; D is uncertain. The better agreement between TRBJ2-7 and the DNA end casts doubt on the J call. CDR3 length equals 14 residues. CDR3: CASRGESSYNEQYF. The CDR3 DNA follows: TGTGCCAGCAGGGGCGAGAGCTCCTACAATGAGCAGTACTTC.

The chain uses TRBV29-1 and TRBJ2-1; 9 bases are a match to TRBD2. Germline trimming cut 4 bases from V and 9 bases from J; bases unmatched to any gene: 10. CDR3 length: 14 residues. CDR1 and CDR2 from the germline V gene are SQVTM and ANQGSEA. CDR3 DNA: TGCAGCGTTGGATGGCGGGAGGGCCGTAGTGAGCAGTTCTTC. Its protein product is CSVGWREGRSEQFF.

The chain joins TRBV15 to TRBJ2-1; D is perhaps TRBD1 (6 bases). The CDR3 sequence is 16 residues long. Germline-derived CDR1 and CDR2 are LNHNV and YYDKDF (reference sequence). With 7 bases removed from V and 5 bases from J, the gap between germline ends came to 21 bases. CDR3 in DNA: TGTGCCACCAACGCCCAAAGGTGGGGGCCAAACAATGAGCAGTTCTTC. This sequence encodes CATNAQRWGPNNEQFF.

The DNA for the CDR3 is TGTGCCAGCAGTTTGACAGGGCCCTCTGGAAACACCATATATTTT. This gives the protein CASSLTGPSGNTIYF. This chain uses TRBV28 with TRBJ1-3; 7 bases are shared with TRBD1. Looked up from germline, CDR1 is MDHEN and CDR2 is SYDVKM. Germline trimming cut 3 bases from V and 0 bases from J; bases unmatched to any gene: 2. This CDR3 is 15 amino acids long.

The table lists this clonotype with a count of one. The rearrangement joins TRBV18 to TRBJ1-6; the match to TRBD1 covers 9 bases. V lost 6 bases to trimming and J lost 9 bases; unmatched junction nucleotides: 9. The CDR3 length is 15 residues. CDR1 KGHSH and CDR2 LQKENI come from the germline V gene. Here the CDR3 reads CASSPGQGRFSPLHF. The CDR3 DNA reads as TGTGCCAGCTCTCCAGGACAGGGGCGGTTTTCACCCCTCCACTTT.

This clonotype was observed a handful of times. The CDR3, as DNA: TGTGCCAGCAGCTTTGGGGATAGCAGGAGCAATCAGCCCCAGCATTTT. Protein sequence: CASSFGDSRSNQPQHF. J is TRBJ1-5 and V is TRBV5-5; the D is unclear. The V end lost 2 bases, the J end lost 1 base, and 13 bases lay between the germline ends. The CDR3 spans 16 residues. Germline V CDR1 and CDR2: SGHKS, YYEKEE (reference sequence). The full variable domain, with the rest looked up from reference TRBV5-5 and TRBJ1-5, is DAGVTQSPTHLIKTRGQQVTLRCSPISGHKSVSWYQQVLGQGPQFIFQYYEKEERGRGNFPDRFSARQFPNYSSELNVNALLLGDSALYLCASSFGDSRSNQPQHFGDGTRLSIL.